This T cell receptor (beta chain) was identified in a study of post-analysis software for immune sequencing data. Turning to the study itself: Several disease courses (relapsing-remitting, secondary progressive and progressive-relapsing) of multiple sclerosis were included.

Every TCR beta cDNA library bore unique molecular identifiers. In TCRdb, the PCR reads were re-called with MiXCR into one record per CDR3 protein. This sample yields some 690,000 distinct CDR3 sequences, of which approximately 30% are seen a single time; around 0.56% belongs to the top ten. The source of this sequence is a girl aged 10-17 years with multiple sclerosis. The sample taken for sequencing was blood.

CDR3 loop: CATISGTLSSYNEQFF. The DNA of the CDR3 is TGTGCCACGATTAGCGGGACTTTAAGCTCCTACAATGAGCAGTTCTTC. The rearrangement uses TRBV28 and TRBJ2-1, with 8 nucleotides matching TRBD2. V lost 10 bases and J lost 0; bases outside the gene matches: 11. Germline V CDR1 and CDR2: MDHEN, SYDVKM. This CDR3 region has 16 residues.